Listed below are T cell receptor beta chains from one sample, sequenced in a study of PD-1 blockade in classical Hodgkin lymphoma. Assay used: immunoSEQ multiplex PCR; TCRdb lists only in-frame clones, some missing. This sample carries tens of thousands of clones, just under 75% of them seen once, and the ten largest clones take roughly 16%. The sequencing used peripheral blood mononuclear cells (PBMCs), collected before the second cycle of nivolumab. The source of these receptors is a human donor with classical Hodgkin lymphoma. Both conserved end residues are part of each CDR3. A D gene is named only where the DNA matches it firmly. Clone size is not always given. Where it is, it says once, few, many or a class for expanded clones.

>many|TRBV6-1|TRBJ1-3|TRBD1
TGTGCCAGCATCACGGGACAGGGATGGAGCACCATATATTTT
CASITGQGWSTIYF
>.|TRBV7-3|TRBJ2-2|.
TGTGCCAGCAGCCTCGAGACCGGGGAGCTGTTTTTT
CASSLETGELFF
>few|TRBV7-2|TRBJ1-2|TRBD1
TGTGCCAGCAGCTTAGCCTCTACAGGGGTTCGGCTCGGCTACACCTTC
CASSLASTGVRLGYTF
>.|TRBV29-1|TRBJ1-1|TRBD1
TGCAGCGTTGAGGTACAGGGGGTGACTGAAGCTTTCTTT
CSVEVQGVTEAFF
>.|TRBV14|TRBJ2-7|.
TGCGCAAAGGGGGGGAGCGGAAACGAGCAGTACTTC
CAKGGSGNEQYF
>few|TRBV27|TRBJ1-4|.
TGTGCCAGCAGTTTATCGCAGCCAAGGACTAATGAAAAACTGTTTTTT
CASSLSQPRTNEKLFF
>.|TRBV25-1|TRBJ2-2|.
TGTGCCAGCAGGCCGGGACAGAACACCGGGGAGCTGTTTTTT
CASRPGQNTGELFF
>.|TRBV6-6|TRBJ2-7|.
TGTGCCAGCAGTTACCGGAGGGGACCCTACGAGCAGTACTTC
CASSYRRGPYEQYF
>.|TRBV23-1|TRBJ2-2|TRBD1
TGCGCCAGCAGTCAAGGGGACAGAGCGAACACCGGGGAGCTGTTTTTT
CASSQGDRANTGELFF
>.|TRBV7-3|TRBJ2-7|.
TGTGCCAGCAGCACTAGAAACGGGGAGCAGTACTTC
CASSTRNGEQYF
>once|TRBV18|TRBJ2-5|.
TGTGCCAGCTCACCACCGGTCGGGGAGACCCAGTACTTC
CASSPPVGETQYF
>.|TRBV28|TRBJ1-2|TRBD1
TGTGCCAGCAGTTTAGGGACAGGGACCTATGGCTACACCTTC
CASSLGTGTYGYTF
>.|TRBV28|TRBJ1-1|.
TGTGCCAGCAGTTCCATGTGGGTGAAAGAGGCTTCAGCTTTCTTT
CASSSMWVKEASAFF
>.|TRBV18|TRBJ2-7|.
TGTGCCAGCTCACCGGGGGGCTCCTACGAGCAGTACTTC
CASSPGGSYEQYF
>medium-sized|TRBV6-5|TRBJ1-2|TRBD1
TGTGCCAGCAGTGCCCAGGGGGGCTATGGCTACACCTTC
CASSAQGGYGYTF
>.|TRBV19|TRBJ1-1|TRBD1
TGTGCCAGTAGTCCGTGGGACAGGGGGCTGGAGGGGACTGAAGCTTTCTTT
CASSPWDRGLEGTEAFF
>.|TRBV19|TRBJ2-1|.
TGTGCCAGTAGTATGTCCGGGATCCATGAGCAGTTCTTC
CASSMSGIHEQFF
>few|TRBV6-5|TRBJ2-1|.
TGTGCCAGCAGTTACCAGCAGGGCCGCTACAATGAGCAGTTCTTC
CASSYQQGRYNEQFF
>few|TRBV29-1|TRBJ2-5|.
TGCAGCGTTCACTCAGGATCAGGGTCAGAGACCCAGTACTTC
CSVHSGSGSETQYF
>once|TRBV19|TRBJ2-7|TRBD2
TGTGCCAGTGCAAAGCTAGCGGGATTCTCGACGGGCTACGAGCAGTACTTC
CASAKLAGFSTGYEQYF
>.|TRBV11-2|TRBJ2-5|TRBD2
TGTGCCAGCAGCTTAGATTGGGGAAGGGGAGGGCAAGAGACCCAGTACTTC
CASSLDWGRGGQETQYF
>.|TRBV18|TRBJ2-1|TRBD1
TGTGCCAGCTCAGGCACCTCTGGACAGGGGAGTAATGAGCAGTTCTTC
CASSGTSGQGSNEQFF
>.|TRBV30|TRBJ1-1|.
TGTGCCTGGAGGAGGGATGTATTTTCTGAAGCTTTCTTT
CAWRRDVFSEAFF
>.|TRBV6-5|TRBJ2-2|.
TGTGCCAGCAGTTACCAACAGTACACCGGGGAGCTGTTTTTT
CASSYQQYTGELFF
>.|TRBV4-1|TRBJ1-2|.
TGCGCCAGCAGCCAAGAACGGAACGGCAACTATGGCTACACCTTC
CASSQERNGNYGYTF
>once|TRBV6-5|TRBJ2-7|TRBD1
TGTGCCAGCACAGGGGGCGCAGCCGACGAGCAGTACTTC
CASTGGAADEQYF
>once|TRBV7-9|TRBJ1-4|.
TGTGCCAGCAGCTTTCCCAGTTCAACTAATGAAAAATTGTTTTTT
CASSFPSSTNEKLFF
>.|TRBV6-6|TRBJ1-3|.
TGTGCCAGCAGTTACTCGACCCCGGGGGGCGGAAACACCATATATTTT
CASSYSTPGGGNTIYF
>few|TRBV7-9|TRBJ1-2|.
TGTGCCAGCAGCTTATCAGAGGTCTATGGCTACACCTTC
CASSLSEVYGYTF
>many|TRBV19|TRBJ2-1|TRBD2
TGTGCCAGTAGTATCTTCAGCGGGAGGCTATCCTACAATGAGCAGTTCTTC
CASSIFSGRLSYNEQFF
>.|TRBV25-1|TRBJ2-5|TRBD2
TGTGCCAGCAGTGGCGGACTAGCGGGGGGGACCCAGTACTTC
CASSGGLAGGTQYF
>.|TRBV27|TRBJ2-7|TRBD1
TGTGCCAGCAGTTTATTAGGGACAGCCTCCTACGAGCAGTACTTC
CASSLLGTASYEQYF
>.|TRBV6-5|TRBJ1-1|.
TGTGCCAGCGTAGAGGGGCTGGGGAACACTGAAGCTTTCTTT
CASVEGLGNTEAFF
>.|TRBV7-9|TRBJ1-1|TRBD1
TGTGCTAGCAGCTTAAAGGGGGACAGGGACACTGAAGCTTTCTTT
CASSLKGDRDTEAFF